This T cell receptor (beta chain) was identified in a study of T-cell reconstitution after alpha-beta-depleted transplantation in children. Unique molecular identifiers were used to barcode this TCRbeta library. TCRdb used MiXCR to reprocess the PCR reads, holding one entry per CDR3 protein. The sample includes about 640,000 distinct CDR3 sequences, 10% to 15% seen only once; the top ten take approximately 2.1%. This clonotype was observed a handful of times. Antigen: not known. Germline V CDR1 and CDR2: MNHEY, SVGAGI. Trimming stripped 0 bases from V and 7 bases from J, with 16 bases between. The CDR3 contains 16 residues. The study's findings and limits: T-cell counts and diversity at one year post-transplant came mainly from newly produced T cells. Certain patients had high TCRbeta diversity at day 60, and it came from recipient T cells and thymic progenitors that survived. As was reported, about two months after transplant, alpha-beta T cells came from several hundred expanded graft clones.

V usage is TRBV6-5 and J usage is TRBJ2-1, with D perhaps assigned TRBD1 or TRBD2 (5 bases each). The receptor's source is a male patient between 5 and 17 years old who had a stem cell transplant for acute myeloid leukemia, so the T cells may come from the graft donor. Sample: PBMCs, mostly from graft donor cells, taken 360 days after TCRalphabeta/CD19-depleted stem cell transplant. The CDR3 sequence: CASSYSGVSRRNEQFF. The CDR3 bases are TGTGCCAGCAGTTACTCGGGGGTTAGTAGAAGGAATGAGCAGTTCTTC.